One T cell receptor (beta chain) is described in this entry. What this receptor recognizes is not known. The germline V gene encodes CDR1 SQVTM and CDR2 ANQGSEA. Counted from cysteine to phenylalanine, this CDR3 has 12 amino acids. No DNA appears here. TCRdb names Illumina HiSeq 2000 as the instrument used. 5'RACE template switching, by which a universal primer site and unique molecular identifiers were added, was used to make TCR beta cDNA libraries. cDNA synthesis was primed from the TCR beta constant segment, followed by two successive PCR amplification steps. Regarding the original processing steps: MIGEC was used to demultiplex reads and group reads by UMI, and MiTCR was used to assemble and quantify clonotypes. Only TCR cDNA sequences supported by at least two reads were kept to exclude erroneous sequences. The tcR package was used for downstream repertoire analysis, with clonotypes matched between fractions based on CDR3 nucleotide sequence plus V segment. VDJmatch was used to annotate antigen specificity against VDJdb, with one amino acid substitution in CDR3 allowed. After reprocessing by TCRdb, each CDR3 protein sequence is one entry, and no DNA is given. The V and J calls reflect TCRdb's pipeline rather than the authors' work. The table kept for this sample lists about 260,000 distinct CDR3 sequences. The top ten constitute 4.2% of the sample.

This record comes from a study of T cells expressing NK-cell markers (dated by TCRdb to 2019 to 2021). A note on the overall study: In sorted CD3+CD56+NKG2C+, CD3+CD56+NKG2C- and CD3+CD56-NKG2C+ T-cell subsets from roughly 8 donors, TCR beta-chain repertoires were profiled. Sequencing of the libraries produced 2 x 150 bp reads on Illumina HiSeq 2000/2500, MiSeq or NextSeq. Among the eight sequenced donors, seven were HCMV-seropositive and one was HCMV-seronegative. The study sequenced eight donors, all healthy volunteers chosen at random: three men and five women. Overall study outcomes, separate from this receptor: In several donors, the dominant CD3+CD56+NKG2C+ clonotypes were among the top 10 CD8+ clonotypes and accounted for about 1.0-7.5% of CD8+ T cells. Those dominant clonotypes were again the most abundant among CD3+CD56-NKG2C+ cells in a handful of donors, at roughly 25-65%. It remained unclear whether the expanded NKG2C-expressing T cell clones were specific for HCMV antigens.

HCMV-specific IgG was detected in serum with a commercial ELISA kit to determine HCMV serostatus. Ficoll density gradient centrifugation was used to isolate peripheral blood mononuclear cells from blood. This receptor was identified in a woman between 18 and 70 years old in good health. The sequencing input was blood T cells: a sorted CD56 or NKG2C T cell subset, CD4+ or CD8+ T cells, or bulk PBMC T cells (not recorded which). The sequence is built from TRBV29-1 and TRBJ2-2; with no DNA, the TCRdb D assignment of TRBD1 cannot be verified. The CDR3 reads as follows: CSVVGDTGELFF.